This TCR beta chain comes out of a study of cytomegalovirus exposure and HLA in healthy donors (dated by TCRdb to about 2017). Background for the entire study: In an earlier analysis of some 610 of the donors, under 300 Gb of sequence data and approximately 120 million unique TCR beta sequences from about 190 million T cells were reported. Approximately 310 gigabases of sequencing data and tens of millions of unique TCR sequences were included in an early release covering about 700 HLA-typed donors. Among the roughly 400 genotyped donors, approximately 82% belonged to the genetic ancestry cluster associated with self-reported Caucasian donors. The study was designed to test whether signatures of past pathogen exposure could be identified by cataloging public T cell receptors. The study used immunosequencing to profile the T cell repertoires of 670 or so subjects and linked those repertoires to cytomegalovirus serostatus. Besides the first cohort of under 700 subjects, a separate validation cohort made up of 120 different subjects was used. The study combined high-throughput TCR immunosequencing, statistical association of individual TCRs with disease status, and machine learning to predict cytomegalovirus infection status. A later analysis re-analyzed previously published TCR beta repertoires from 660 or so donors and added high-resolution HLA genotyping to study TCR occurrence patterns. Rather than using new phenotypic data, the later analysis identified candidate immune exposures from TCR beta sequences and from how often those sequences occurred across donors. To decide whether each TCR beta V gene segment behaved as functional or pseudogenic, an earlier analysis of some 600 of the donors relied on high-throughput TCR beta sequencing. Donor age, sex, ethnicity and CMV serostatus were compiled together with the repertoire data. A later genetic analysis used genome-wide SNP genotypes for about 60% of the roughly 670 donors, treating that subset as a discovery cohort. Every discovery cohort repertoire had been produced on one sequencing platform. HLA typing included class I and class II loci at four-digit resolution. Typing coverage differed by locus: A, B, C, DRB1 and DQB1 were typed in roughly 629-640 donors, DQA1 in around 500, DPA1 in roughly 590, and DPB1 in roughly 470. Because of strong linkage in the cohort, 5 or 6 DR-DQ haplotypes were treated as single units for association and clustering. Among under 450 genotyped donors of the cohort, an average of 235,054 unique TCR beta nucleotide sequences were sequenced per donor, about a sixth of them non-productive. The investigation overall reported the following: In a later genetic analysis, a missense DCLRE1C variant was associated with V-gene and J-gene trimming of TCR beta chains, and the association was replicated in an independent cohort. A later analysis associated some 17,000 TCR beta sequences with specific HLA alleles at a false discovery rate of 0.05. Across donors, most TCR sequences were observed very rarely, whereas some public TCRs were present in many individuals. The earlier analysis of 587 of the donors excluded fewer than 20 rarely observed V segments, including chromosome 9 orphons, because counts were too low. In an earlier analysis of some 500 of the donors, most TCR beta V segments appeared in productive rearrangements about 87% or about 30% of the time, broadly matching IMGT annotations. In a later genetic analysis, fewer N-insertions in productive TCRs were reported among donors in an Asian-associated ancestry cluster than the 666-donor mean. Compared with equally common non-associated chains, HLA-associated TCR beta chains in a later analysis were more clonally expanded and had lower generation probabilities. The study listed 150 to 200 TCR beta chains as associated with cytomegalovirus. Strong co-occurrence of HLA alleles, especially DR and DQ, made assigning TCR associations to individual alleles difficult. A further reported finding was that TCR beta sequences accurately predicted the HLA-A and HLA-B alleles for most subjects in the first cohort. Correlated functional status among segregating V segments might be attributable to linkage disequilibrium, but an unknown experimental factor could not be ruled out. A later analysis found that most CMV-associated TCR beta chains appeared HLA-restricted, with HLA associations seemingly driven largely by CMV exposure. Because the 87-base-pair reads could not distinguish some IMGT-functional V segments, including TRBV6-2 and TRBV6-3, those segments were excluded. Three of the identified cytomegalovirus-associated TCR beta chains were confirmed in vitro to be specific for cytomegalovirus antigens. It was suggested by the authors that the approach could potentially be generalized to other disease states and immunological phenotypes. In a later analysis, several top co-occurrence clusters were reported to appear linked to parvovirus B19, influenza, CMV and Epstein-Barr virus. A group of highly shared sequence variants was considered likely to be a technical artifact of the sequencing pipeline. Sequencing depth was assumed to be roughly uniform across donors in the presence/absence analyses, though that assumption may not hold. In this cohort, only TCR beta chains were sequenced, and detectable features were limited by the absence of alpha or paired-chain data. In a later analysis, the rate of TCR association differed among HLA loci, with DRB1 alleles having the most associated TCRs and HLA-C alleles having the fewest. For the cohort, immune exposure information was limited to CMV serostatus. Because HLA typing was missing for some donors at each locus, association tests included only the typed subset. The classifier was reported to diagnose cytomegalovirus status with high specificity and sensitivity in both the original and validation cohorts.

In total, just over 650 healthy bone marrow donors made up the cohort. At the time of sampling, all cohort members were nominally healthy, though unrecorded immune exposures were likely present. The donor tested CMV seropositive and was one of the 289 seropositive cohort members. Every donor gave a peripheral blood sample, and the peripheral blood mononuclear cells from that sample were used for TCR beta sequencing. The Qiagen DNeasy Blood Extraction Kit was used to extract genomic DNA from the blood cell samples. Trimming accounts for 8 bases at V and 0 bases at J, while the number of junction bases matched to no gene is 3. The CDR3 runs 14 residues from the cysteine to the phenylalanine. The DNA shown is the 42-base CDR3, in frame from base 1. CDR1 and CDR2 (SNHLY, FYNNEI) derive from the germline V gene. The receptor library was made with the immunoSEQ multiplex PCR assay. For the multiplex PCR, a mixture combining 60 forward primers for TCR Vbeta segments and 13 reverse primers for TCR Jbeta segments was used. The CDR3 region of rearranged TCR beta genes was amplified from genomic DNA with a multiplex PCR assay. Amplified TCR beta libraries were sequenced as 87-base-pair reads on the Illumina HiSeq System. As for how the authors treated the data: In a later analysis, some 80 million unique TCR beta chains were counted across the roughly 670 repertoires, and roughly 10 million of these chains were shared by at least two donors. Raw reads were error-corrected and collapsed into unique sequences by a nearest-neighbor algorithm in which closely related sequences were merged to remove PCR and sequencing errors. To assign V, D and J gene segments, CDR3 sequences were aligned to IMGT reference sequences. Each retained sequence needed at least a six-nucleotide match to both a V gene segment and a J gene segment. A rearrangement was called productive if the CDR3 had no stop codons and remained in frame with V and J, and every other rearrangement was called non-productive. Following IMGT convention, CDR3 was defined as the stretch from the second conserved V-encoded cysteine up to the conserved J-encoded phenylalanine. The earlier analysis of approximately 590 of the donors excluded any sequence lacking an unambiguous match to a single V gene segment. In an earlier analysis of several hundred of the donors, V segments were called functional above 56.7% productive rearrangements and were called segregating when the between-donor standard deviation exceeded 5%. A statistical classification framework was built to diagnose cytomegalovirus status from the catalog of TCR beta chain sequences. In a later analysis, TCR nucleotide sequences were compared against IMGT/GENE-DB human TR gene sequences so that V and J genes could be assigned. A later analysis assigned CDR3 sequences and most-parsimonious VDJ recombination scenarios with the TCRdist pipeline. In a later analysis, every TCR beta chain was defined by the combination of its CDR3 amino acid sequence and its V-gene family, and reads without a unique V-gene family were dropped. In a later analysis, several hundred highly shared, low-generation-probability nucleotide sequences were removed to address suspected cross-contamination and a sequencing artifact. For each public chain, a later analysis derived a clonal expansion index from normalized ranks of inferred template counts within each repertoire. Generation probabilities in a later analysis came from a VDJ recombination model fitted to out-of-frame rearrangements, and those results were checked against IGoR. Hypergeometric tests were used in a later analysis to score TCR-TCR, TCR-HLA and TCR-CMV co-occurrence, with a repertoire-size bias correction applied to the TCR pairs. In a later analysis, false discovery rates were estimated by permuting HLA or CMV assignments 20 times. A later analysis grouped co-occurring TCRs with DBSCAN, adding TCRdist sequence similarity when clustering within HLA-allele-positive subsets. Repertoires with fewer than 30,000 or more than 120,000 public chains were left out of co-occurrence clustering, as were about 5 repertoires with anomalous nucleotide sharing. What TCRdb holds here is the immuneACCESS table cut down to in-frame rearrangements. Part of the clones is not present; checked against another copy, under half of the missing clones reflect an unresolved V gene, and the others are unexplained. That table is the source of V, J and clone size, and D and trimming were worked out from the DNA. The sample yields 100,000 or so clones; 65% to 80% were counted once. About 9.4% of the sample is taken by the ten largest.

As regards this clone: Its antigen has not been determined. Base qualities were left out, and no much larger clone turns up one base away.

The V gene is TRBV2 and the J gene is TRBJ2-2; 7 bases in between match TRBD1. Sequencing was carried out using PBMCs. This receptor was identified in a man aged 25-45 years in good health and CMV-seropositive. The CDR3 protein sequence reads: CASLTGANTGELFF. The nucleotide sequence reads TGTGCCAGCTTAACAGGGGCGAACACCGGGGAGCTGTTTTTT.